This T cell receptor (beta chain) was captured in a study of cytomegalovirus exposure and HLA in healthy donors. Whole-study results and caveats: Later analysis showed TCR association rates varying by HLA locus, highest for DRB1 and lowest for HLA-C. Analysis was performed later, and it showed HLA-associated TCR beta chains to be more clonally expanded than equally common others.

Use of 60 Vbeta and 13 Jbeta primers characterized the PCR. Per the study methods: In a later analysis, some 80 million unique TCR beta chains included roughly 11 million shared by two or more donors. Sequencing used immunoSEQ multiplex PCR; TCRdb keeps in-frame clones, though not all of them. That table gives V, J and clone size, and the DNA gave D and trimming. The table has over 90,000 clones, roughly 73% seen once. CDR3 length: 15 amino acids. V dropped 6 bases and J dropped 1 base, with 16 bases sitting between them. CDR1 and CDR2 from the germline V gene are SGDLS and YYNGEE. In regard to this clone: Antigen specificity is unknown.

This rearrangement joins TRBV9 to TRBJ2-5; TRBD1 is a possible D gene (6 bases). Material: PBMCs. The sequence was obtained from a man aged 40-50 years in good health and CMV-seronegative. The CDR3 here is CASTPTDSSQETQYF. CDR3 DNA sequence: TGTGCCAGCACTCCCACGGACAGCTCCCAAGAGACCCAGTACTTC.